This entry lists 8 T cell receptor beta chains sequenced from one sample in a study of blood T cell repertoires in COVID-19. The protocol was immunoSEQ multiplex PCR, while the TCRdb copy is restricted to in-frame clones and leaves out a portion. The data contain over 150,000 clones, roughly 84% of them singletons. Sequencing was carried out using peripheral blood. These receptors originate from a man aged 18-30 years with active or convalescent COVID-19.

CDR3 in DNA: TGTGCCAGCAGCCCTCGACATCTCGGCGGGGAGCTGTTTTTT. Protein product: CASSPRHLGGELFF. The chain is built from TRBV7-6 and TRBJ2-2; D is unresolved. The germline gives CDR1 SGHVS, CDR2 FNYEAQ. Trimming pared 5 bases from V and 7 bases from J, leaving 14 bases between. The CDR3 has 14 residues.

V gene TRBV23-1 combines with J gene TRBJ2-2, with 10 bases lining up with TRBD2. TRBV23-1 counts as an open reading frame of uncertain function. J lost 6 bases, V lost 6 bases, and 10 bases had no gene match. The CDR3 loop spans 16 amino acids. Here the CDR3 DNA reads TGCGCCAGCAGGTCGGGGCTAGCGGGAGTACCCGGGGAGCTGTTTTTT. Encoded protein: CASRSGLAGVPGELFF.

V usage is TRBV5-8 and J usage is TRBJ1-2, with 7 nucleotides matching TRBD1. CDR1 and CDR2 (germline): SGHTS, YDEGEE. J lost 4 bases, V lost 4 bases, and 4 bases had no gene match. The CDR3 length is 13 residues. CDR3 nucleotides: TGTGCCAGCAGCCGAGACAGGGTCTATGGCTACACCTTC. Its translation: CASSRDRVYGYTF. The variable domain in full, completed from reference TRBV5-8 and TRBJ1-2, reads EAGVTQSPTHLIKTRGQQATLRCSPISGHTSVYWYQQALGLGLQFLLWYDEGEERNRGNFPPRFSGRQFPNYSSELNVNALELEDSALYLCASSRDRVYGYTFGSGTRLTVV.

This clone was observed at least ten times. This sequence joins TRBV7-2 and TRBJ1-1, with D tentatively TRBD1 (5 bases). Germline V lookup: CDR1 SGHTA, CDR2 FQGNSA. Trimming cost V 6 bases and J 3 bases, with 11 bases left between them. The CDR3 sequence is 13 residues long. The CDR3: CASSSQEYTEAFF. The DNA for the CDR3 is TGTGCCAGCAGTTCACAGGAGTACACTGAAGCTTTCTTT.

CDR3: CASSYTGGYSSNQPQHF. CDR3 bases: TGTGCCAGCAGCTATACAGGGGGTTATAGTAGCAATCAGCCCCAGCATTTT. The chain employs TRBV27 and TRBJ1-5; 8 bases map to TRBD1. CDR3 length: 17 amino acids. V was clipped by 6 bases and J by 0 bases; unmatched bases: 10. Germline CDR1 MNHEY, CDR2 SMNVEV (reference sequence).

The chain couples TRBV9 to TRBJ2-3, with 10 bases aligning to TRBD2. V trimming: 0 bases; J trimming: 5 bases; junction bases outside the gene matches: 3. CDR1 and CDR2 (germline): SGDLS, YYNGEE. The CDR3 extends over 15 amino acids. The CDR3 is CASSVASGSRDTQYF. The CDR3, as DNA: TGTGCCAGCAGCGTAGCTAGCGGGAGTCGAGATACGCAGTATTTT.

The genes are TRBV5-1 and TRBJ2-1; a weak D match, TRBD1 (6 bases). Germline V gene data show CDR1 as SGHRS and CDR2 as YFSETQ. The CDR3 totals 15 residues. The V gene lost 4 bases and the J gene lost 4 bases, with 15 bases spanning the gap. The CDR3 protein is CASSLTDRRYNEQFF. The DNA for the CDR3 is TGCGCCAGCAGCCTGACAGACAGGAGATACAATGAGCAGTTCTTC.

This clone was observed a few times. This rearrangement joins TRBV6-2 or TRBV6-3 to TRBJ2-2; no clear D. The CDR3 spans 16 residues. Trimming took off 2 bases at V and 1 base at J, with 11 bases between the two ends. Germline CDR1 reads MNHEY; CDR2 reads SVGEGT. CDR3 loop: CASSYVRRQNTGELFF. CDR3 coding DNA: TGTGCCAGCAGTTACGTTCGAAGACAGAACACCGGGGAGCTGTTTTTT.